This T cell receptor (beta chain) was retrieved from a study of T cell responses to AZD1222 COVID-19 vaccine. TCRdb's copy holds only in-frame clones and misses some; the assay was immunoSEQ multiplex PCR. This sample yields 99,000 or so clones, of which about 90% are seen a single time; approximately 9% belongs to the top ten. V lost 1 base, J lost 15 bases, and 12 bases lay in between. This CDR3 is built from 12 residues. Germline V gene lookup returns CDR1 SEHNR and CDR2 FQNEAQ (reference sequence). The clonotype was recovered from an adult in good health. The specimen comprised peripheral blood, sampled on day 0 of AZD1222 vaccination. The rearrangement joins TRBV7-9 to TRBJ2-2; no reliable D call. The DNA for the CDR3 is TGTGCCAGCAGCTTAGTCTCCGGCCAGGTGTTTTTT. It is translated as CASSLVSGQVFF.